Shown below are 13 T cell receptor beta chains from a single sample sequenced in a study of T cell clonality in common variable immunodeficiency. Regarding the study as a whole: Common variable immunodeficiency TCR beta sequences reportedly had fewer deletions and N-nucleotide insertions.

These receptors lack a known antigen. Generated by immunoSEQ multiplex PCR, the TCRdb table keeps only in-frame clones and is missing some. Its listing shows 6,500 to 8,500 clones. The sample taken for sequencing was peripheral blood mononuclear cells. Every receptor here comes from a human donor with common variable immunodeficiency.

A remark on this clone: The read terminates 3 residues before the CDR3 end, so the remaining end is supplied by the germline J gene. The rearrangement links TRBV7-2 to TRBJ1-6; D remains ambiguous. V was cut by 3 bases and J by 6 bases, with 12 bases left in between. This CDR3 region has 15 residues. Germline assignment: CDR1 SGHTA and CDR2 FQGNSA. The sequenced part of the CDR3 DNA is TGTGCCAGCAGCTTTGACGCAGGTTTTAATTCACCC. Protein product: CASSFDAGFNSP. The entire CDR3 protein reads CASSFDAGFNSPLHF.

Points on this clone: The read ends 3 residues shy of where the CDR3 ends; the end is completed using the germline J gene. This chain joins TRBV20-1 and TRBJ2-7, with 12 bases fitting TRBD2. V shed 4 bases and J 3 bases; nucleotides not matched to a gene: 7. In germline, CDR1 is DFQATT, CDR2 SNEGSKA (reference sequence). This CDR3 contains 15 residues. The sequenced part of the CDR3 DNA is TGCAGTGCTACCCGGGGACTAGCGGGTCGCTACGAG. Amino acid sequence: CSATRGLAGRYE. The full CDR3 sequence reads CSATRGLAGRYEQYF.

In regard to this clone: From the germline J gene comes the end of the CDR3, since the read stops 3 residues before it. This sequence joins TRBV7-2 and TRBJ2-2; 8 bases align to TRBD2. Unmatched junction bases numbered 9, after V lost 0 bases and J lost 6 bases. CDR1 and CDR2 (germline): SGHTA, FQGNSA. The CDR3 totals 17 residues. The chain's CDR3 is CASSLALRGAVAGELFF. The CDR3 bases that were read are TGTGCCAGCAGCTTAGCTTTGCGGGGGGCCGTCGCCGGGGAG.

Concerning this clone: The read comes to an end 3 residues before the CDR3 does, leaving the germline J gene to fill in the end. The chain uses TRBV6-1 and TRBJ1-5, with D possibly matching TRBD1 (5 bases). The V end was cut by 4 bases, the J end by 0 bases, with 7 bases between. The CDR3 runs 14 residues. The germline V gene encodes CDR1 MNHNS and CDR2 SASEGT. CDR3 DNA, as far as it was read: TGTGCCAGCAGTGGGGGCGCTAGCAATCAGCCC. It encodes CASSGGASNQP. The full CDR3 sequence reads CASSGGASNQPQHF.

Frequency places this clone as medium-sized. The CDR3 extends 3 residues past the end of the read, so its final part is completed from the germline J gene. V is TRBV10-3 and J is TRBJ2-3; 7 bases match TRBD2. Germline V CDR1 and CDR2: ENHRY, SYGVKD. CDR3 size: 14 residues. Trimming cost V 4 bases and J 0 bases; bases outside gene matches: 1. The sequenced part of the CDR3 DNA is TGTGCCATCAGTGCTAGCGGAAGCACAGATACG. Its translation is CAISASGSTDT. The full CDR3 is CAISASGSTDTQYF.

In regard to this clone: The CDR3 extends 3 residues past the end of the read, so its final part is completed from the germline J gene. This chain uses TRBV5-5 with TRBJ2-1; 9 nucleotides agree with TRBD2. The CDR3 is 14 amino acids. Trimming took 3 bases from V and 7 from J; bases not matched to a gene: 5. In germline, CDR1 is SGHKS, CDR2 YYEKEE (reference sequence). The CDR3 DNA, read in part, is TGTGCCAGCAGCTCCGGACTAGCGAGGAATGAG. As protein: CASSSGLARNE. The CDR3 in full is CASSSGLARNEQFF. The variable domain in full, completed from reference TRBV5-5 and TRBJ2-1, reads DAGVTQSPTHLIKTRGQQVTLRCSPISGHKSVSWYQQVLGQGPQFIFQYYEKEERGRGNFPDRFSARQFPNYSSELNVNALLLGDSALYLCASSSGLARNEQFFGPGTRLTVL.

Of note for this clone: Coverage ceases 3 residues before the CDR3 finishes, and the germline J gene fills in the end. The chain employs TRBV6-2 or TRBV6-3 and TRBJ2-1, with TRBD2 matching 10 bases. CDR1 and CDR2 from the germline V gene are MNHEY and SVGEGT. The ends lost 5 bases at V and 5 bases at J; junction bases unmatched: 3. This CDR3 is built from 14 residues. The sequenced part of the CDR3 DNA is TGTGCCAGCAGTCGACTAGCGGGTGACAATGAG. This sequence encodes CASSRLAGDNE. The complete CDR3 protein is CASSRLAGDNEQFF.

Comments on this clone: Read coverage stops 3 residues before the CDR3 terminus; the germline J gene supplies the remainder. This chain joins TRBV7-6 and TRBJ1-5; D remains ambiguous. CDR1 and CDR2 from the germline V gene are SGHVS and FNYEAQ. CDR3 length equals 13 residues. Trimming left V 1 base short and J 5 bases short, with 6 bases between. CDR3 residues: CASSLEVDQPQHF. CDR3 DNA (partial): TGTGCCAGCAGCTTAGAGGTGGATCAGCCC.

As for this clone: Coverage ceases 3 residues before the CDR3 finishes, and the germline J gene fills in the end. This chain connects TRBV11-1 to TRBJ2-1; D unresolved. V shed 1 base and J shed 2 bases, with 9 bases lying between them. Germline assignment: CDR1 SGHAT and CDR2 FQDESV (reference sequence). This CDR3 region has 15 residues. CDR3 sequence: CASSLGLEPYNEQFF. The sequenced CDR3 bases are TGTGCCAGCAGCTTAGGACTGGAACCCTACAATGAG.

Concerning this clone: The missing CDR3 end, 3 residues past where the read stops, is filled in from the germline J gene. The rearrangement links TRBV19 to TRBJ1-1, with D possibly being TRBD1 (6 bases). Germline CDR1 reads LNHDA; CDR2 reads SQIVND (reference sequence). The CDR3 has 14 amino acids. The V gene lost 6 bases and the J gene lost 1 base, with 12 bases spanning the gap. The CDR3 bases that were read are TGTGCCAGTAGGATACAGGGCCGGAACACTGAA. Its translation: CASRIQGRNTE. The whole CDR3 protein reads CASRIQGRNTEAFF.

Comment on this clone: The CDR3 end falls 3 residues outside the read, so it is completed with the germline J gene. V usage is TRBV5-1 and J usage is TRBJ2-6; D is ambiguous. The CDR3 length is 14 residues. The V and J ends lost 3 bases and 4 bases respectively, with 8 bases between them. Germline V gene data show CDR1 as SGHRS and CDR2 as YFSETQ. The CDR3 region is CASSSTTGANVLTF. Incomplete CDR3 DNA: TGCGCCAGCAGCTCCACTACAGGGGCCAACGTC.

On this clone: With the read ending 3 residues before the CDR3 end, the germline J gene is used to fill in that end. The chain uses TRBV7-8 and TRBJ2-1; 8 bases are shared with TRBD2. Germline loops: CDR1 SGHVS, CDR2 FQNEAQ. The CDR3 runs to 16 residues. J lost 4 bases, V lost 1 base, and 6 bases had no gene match. CDR3 loop: CASSLGRGGRYNEQFF. Partial CDR3 DNA: TGTGCCAGCAGCTTAGGTCGGGGGGGGCGATACAATGAG.

About this clone itself: The read ends 3 residues before the CDR3 terminus; that terminus is restored from the germline J gene. V usage is TRBV7-9 and J usage is TRBJ2-7; no clear D. V was shortened by 1 base and J by 0 bases, with 7 bases between the two germline ends. This CDR3 spans 14 amino acids. The germline gives CDR1 SEHNR, CDR2 FQNEAQ (reference sequence). The CDR3 DNA, read in part, is TGTGCCAGCAGCTTAGTGCAGATCTCCTACGAG. This encodes CASSLVQISYE. The whole CDR3 is CASSLVQISYEQYF.